This TCR beta chain was found in a study of shared clonotypes between healthy human individuals. Study-level points and caveats: A reduction in generation probabilities was seen for non-shared clonotypes relative to those shared by all four donors.

The V gene's germline CDR1 is MNHEY and CDR2 SVGAGI. This CDR3 region has 14 residues. The germline V and J ends were trimmed by 4 bases and 1 base, with 7 bases remaining between them. Naive CD8 cells, CD45RO-negative and positively selected for CCR7, excluded terminally differentiated effector memory CD45RA+ cells. The study enrolled healthy HIV-negative adults without recent acute infections or vaccinations as donors. This clone has just one count. Its specificity is unknown. The same CDR3 can be traced to other DNA sequences in this sample. Data came from immunoSEQ multiplex PCR; TCRdb stores just in-frame clones and leaves some out. The profile covers 1.5 million to 2.5 million clones, with roughly 95% appearing a single time and roughly 1.2% taken by the ten largest.

Sequencing input: naive CD8+ T cells sorted from blood. This chain links TRBV6-5 with TRBJ2-2; D tentatively fits TRBD1 or TRBD2 (5 bases each). This TCR was sampled from a man younger than 30 in good health. CDR3 amino acids: CASSWGMNTGELFF. The CDR3, as DNA: TGTGCCAGCAGTTGGGGGATGAACACCGGGGAGCTGTTTTTT.